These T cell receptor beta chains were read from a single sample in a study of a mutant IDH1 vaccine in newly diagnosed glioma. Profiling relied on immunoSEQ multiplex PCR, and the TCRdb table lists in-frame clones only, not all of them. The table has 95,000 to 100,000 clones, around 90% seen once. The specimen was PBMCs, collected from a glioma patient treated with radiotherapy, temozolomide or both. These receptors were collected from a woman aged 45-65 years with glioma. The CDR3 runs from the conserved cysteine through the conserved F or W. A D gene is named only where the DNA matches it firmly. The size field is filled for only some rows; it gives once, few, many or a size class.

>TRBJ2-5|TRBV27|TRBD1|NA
TGTGCCAGCAGTTTATCGGGGACAGGGTGGGAGACCCAGTACTTC
CASSLSGTGWETQYF
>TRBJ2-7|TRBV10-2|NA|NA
TGCGCCAGCAGTGCAGGACAGAGAATCGGCGAGCAGTACTTC
CASSAGQRIGEQYF
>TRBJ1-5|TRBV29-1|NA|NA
TGCAGCGCCGCGACAGGACTTAATCAGCCCCAGCATTTT
CSAATGLNQPQHF
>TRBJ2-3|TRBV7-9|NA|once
TGTGCCAGCAGCAACGGAGTGTCTACATCCACCCTCAGCACAGATACGCAGTATTTT
CASSNGVSTSTLSTDTQYF
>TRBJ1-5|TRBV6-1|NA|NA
TGTGCCAGCAGTGATTACAGGGATCAGCCCCAGCATTTT
CASSDYRDQPQHF
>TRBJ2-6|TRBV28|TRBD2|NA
TGTGCCAGCAGTCGGACTAGCGGGAGCTCTGGGGCCAACGTCCTGACTTTC
CASSRTSGSSGANVLTF
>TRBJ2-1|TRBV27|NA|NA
TGTGCCAGCAACTCCGGGTACACCTACAATGAGCAGTTCTTC
CASNSGYTYNEQFF
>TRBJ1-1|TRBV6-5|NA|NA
TGTGCCAGCAGCGAGACACGGAACACTGAAGCTTTCTTT
CASSETRNTEAFF
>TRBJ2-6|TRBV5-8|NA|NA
TGTGCCAGCACCCTTACGGACTTCTGGGACTCTGGGGCCAACGTCCTGACTTTC
CASTLTDFWDSGANVLTF
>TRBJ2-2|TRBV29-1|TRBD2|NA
TGCAGCGCTGTCTTGACTAGCGGGAACACCGGGGAGCTGTTTTTT
CSAVLTSGNTGELFF
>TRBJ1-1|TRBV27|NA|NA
TGTGCCAGCAGTCTTTACAGGAACACTGAAGCTTTCTTT
CASSLYRNTEAFF
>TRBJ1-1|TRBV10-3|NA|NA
TGTGCCATCGCCGCCGACACTGAAGCTTTCTTT
CAIAADTEAFF
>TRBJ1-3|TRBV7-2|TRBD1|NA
TGTGCCAGCAGCTCGGGACAGTCTGGTAACACCATATATTTT
CASSSGQSGNTIYF
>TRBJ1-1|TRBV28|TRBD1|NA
TGTGCCAGCAGAAGGGGACAGGCAAACACTGAAGCTTTCTTT
CASRRGQANTEAFF
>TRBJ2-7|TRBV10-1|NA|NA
TGCGCCAGCAGTGAAAGGATAACCTACGAGCAGTACTTC
CASSERITYEQYF
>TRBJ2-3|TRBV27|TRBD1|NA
TGTGCCAGCAGTTATAGGGGGCACGATACGCAGTATTTT
CASSYRGHDTQYF
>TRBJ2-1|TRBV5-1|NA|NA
TGCGCCAGCAGCTCCGGCCGGGGGAATGAGCAGTTCTTC
CASSSGRGNEQFF
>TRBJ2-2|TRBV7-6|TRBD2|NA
TGTGCTAGCCGCCGAGCCTCCCCGGGGACTAGCGGGAGGGGGGAGCTGTTTTTT
CASRRASPGTSGRGELFF
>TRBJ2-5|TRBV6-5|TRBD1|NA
TGTGCCAGCAGTTACACGGGACAGGGGGCTTGGGAGACCCAGTACTTC
CASSYTGQGAWETQYF
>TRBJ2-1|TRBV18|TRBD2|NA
TGTGCCAGCTCACCCCGTTACCCTAGCGGGAGGCCCTATGAGCAGTTCTTC
CASSPRYPSGRPYEQFF
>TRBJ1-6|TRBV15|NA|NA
TGTGCCACCAGCCGGAGTACGCGGATCTCCTATAATTCACCCCTCCACTTT
CATSRSTRISYNSPLHF
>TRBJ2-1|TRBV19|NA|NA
TGTGCCAGTAGTACCCTTTACACCGGGGATGAGCAGTTCTTC
CASSTLYTGDEQFF
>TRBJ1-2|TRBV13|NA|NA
TGTGCCAGCAGCTTACAAGGCAACAACTATGGCTACACCTTC
CASSLQGNNYGYTF
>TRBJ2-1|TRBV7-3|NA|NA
TGTGCCAGCAGACCCACGGACAGTAACAATGAGCAGTTCTTC
CASRPTDSNNEQFF
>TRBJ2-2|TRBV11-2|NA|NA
TGTGCCAGCAGCTCAGGGGTTGGGCTGTTTTTT
CASSSGVGLFF
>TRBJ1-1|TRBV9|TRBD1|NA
TGTGCCAGCAGCGCCCGACAGGGAATTTTGGAGAACACTGAAGCTTTCTTT
CASSARQGILENTEAFF
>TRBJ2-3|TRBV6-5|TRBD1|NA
TGTGCCAGCAGTCAATCTCCGGGACAGAAGCAGTATTTT
CASSQSPGQKQYF
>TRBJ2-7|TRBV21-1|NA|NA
TGTGCCAAAAACCCCTCCGAGCAGTACTTC
CAKNPSEQYF
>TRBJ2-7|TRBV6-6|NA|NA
TGTGCCAGCAGAGCCGGGACTCAGGGCGAGCAGTACTTC
CASRAGTQGEQYF
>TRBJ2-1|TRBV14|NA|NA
TGTGCCAGCAGCCAAGAACAGAACTCCTACAATGAGCAGTTCTTC
CASSQEQNSYNEQFF
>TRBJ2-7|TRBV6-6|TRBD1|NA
TGTGCCAGCAGTGCCCGGGACAGCGGCGACGAGCAGTACTTC
CASSARDSGDEQYF
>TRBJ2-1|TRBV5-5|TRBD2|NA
TGTGCCAGCAGCCCGACTAGCGCGGCCCCTAGGAATGAGCAGTTCTTC
CASSPTSAAPRNEQFF
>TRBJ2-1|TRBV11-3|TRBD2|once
TGTGCCAGCAGTAGCGGGGGCCCCGGGGGCAATGAGCAGTTCTTC
CASSSGGPGGNEQFF
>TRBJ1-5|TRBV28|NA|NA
TGTGCCAGCAGTGGGTACAGGGATGCGAGCAATCAGCCCCAGCATTTT
CASSGYRDASNQPQHF
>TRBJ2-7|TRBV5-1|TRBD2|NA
TGCGCCAGCAGCTTGGAAAGCGGGAGGTCTGGCGAGCAGTACTTC
CASSLESGRSGEQYF
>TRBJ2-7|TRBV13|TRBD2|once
TGTGCCAGCAGCACTAAGACTAGCGGGAAGGCCACTTTCTCCTACGAGCAGTACTTC
CASSTKTSGKATFSYEQYF
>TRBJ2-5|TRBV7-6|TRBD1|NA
TGTGCCAGCAGCTTAGCGACAGGGAGTTTCGGAGAGACCCAGTACTTC
CASSLATGSFGETQYF
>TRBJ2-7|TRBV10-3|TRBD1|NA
TGTGCCACCTTGACAGGGGATATTTCCTACGAGCAGTACTTC
CATLTGDISYEQYF
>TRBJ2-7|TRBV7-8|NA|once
TGTGCCAGCAGCGGCAGCTCCTACGAGCAGTACTTC
CASSGSSYEQYF
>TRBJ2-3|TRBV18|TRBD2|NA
TGTGCCAGCTCGTCCGGGACTAGCGGCCCCACAGATACGCAGTATTTT
CASSSGTSGPTDTQYF
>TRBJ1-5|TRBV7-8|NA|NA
TGTGCCAGCAGCTTAAAAGCGGCGTTGAGCAATCAGCCCCAGCATTTT
CASSLKAALSNQPQHF
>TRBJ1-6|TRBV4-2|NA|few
TGTGCCAGCAGCCAAGAACCGGGGAACCCCCTCCACTTT
CASSQEPGNPLHF
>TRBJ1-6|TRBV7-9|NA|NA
TGTGCCAGCACCGAGGATAGGCTTGCATCCCCCCTCCACTTT
CASTEDRLASPLHF
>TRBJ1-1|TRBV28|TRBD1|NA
TGTGCCAGCAGAAACCAAGGACAGGGGAACACTGAAGCTTTCTTT
CASRNQGQGNTEAFF
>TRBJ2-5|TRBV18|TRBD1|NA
TGTGCCAGCTCACCACCGCGGACAGGGAAAGAGACCCAGTACTTC
CASSPPRTGKETQYF
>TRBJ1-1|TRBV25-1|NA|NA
TGTGCCAGCAAGGAGATCACTGAAGCTTTCTTT
CASKEITEAFF
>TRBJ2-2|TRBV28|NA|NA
TGTGCCAGCAGTTTTGTTACAGGGAGGACCGGGGAGCTGTTTTTT
CASSFVTGRTGELFF
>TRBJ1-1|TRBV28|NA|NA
TGTGCCAGCAGCCAAAGTGTGGCTTTCTTT
CASSQSVAFF